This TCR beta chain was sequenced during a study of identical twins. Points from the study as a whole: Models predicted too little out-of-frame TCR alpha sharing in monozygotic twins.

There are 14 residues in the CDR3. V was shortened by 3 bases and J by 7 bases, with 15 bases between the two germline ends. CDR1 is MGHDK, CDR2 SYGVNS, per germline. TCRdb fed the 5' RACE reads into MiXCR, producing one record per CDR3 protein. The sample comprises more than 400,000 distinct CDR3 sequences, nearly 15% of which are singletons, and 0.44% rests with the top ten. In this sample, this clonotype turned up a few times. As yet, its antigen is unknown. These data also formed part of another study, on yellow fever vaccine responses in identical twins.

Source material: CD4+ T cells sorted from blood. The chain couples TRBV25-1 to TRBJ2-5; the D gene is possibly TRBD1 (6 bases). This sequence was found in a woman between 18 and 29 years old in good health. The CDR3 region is CASSENRVAGTQYF. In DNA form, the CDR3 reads TGTGCCAGCAGTGAGAACAGGGTGGCAGGGACCCAGTACTTC.